The clone carrying this TCR beta chain was seen only once. These data originate in a study of cytomegalovirus exposure and HLA in healthy donors. PCR was performed using 60 Vbeta and 13 Jbeta primers. The table came from immunoSEQ multiplex PCR; TCRdb's copy has only in-frame clones and leaves some out. The sample lists around 150,000 clones; more than 75% were seen once. V lost 0 bases and J 5 bases, leaving 15 bases between the germline ends. Germline CDR1 and CDR2: MNHEY and SMNVEV (reference sequence). The CDR3 is 16 amino acids. The specimen was PBMCs. The receptor was derived from a man aged 18 to 30 in good health and CMV-seropositive. The V and J genes are TRBV27 and TRBJ2-3, with no clear D. The CDR3 DNA reads TGTGCCAGCAGTTTATCCGATTCTAGATCGGAAGATACGCAGTATTTT. As protein: CASSLSDSRSEDTQYF.